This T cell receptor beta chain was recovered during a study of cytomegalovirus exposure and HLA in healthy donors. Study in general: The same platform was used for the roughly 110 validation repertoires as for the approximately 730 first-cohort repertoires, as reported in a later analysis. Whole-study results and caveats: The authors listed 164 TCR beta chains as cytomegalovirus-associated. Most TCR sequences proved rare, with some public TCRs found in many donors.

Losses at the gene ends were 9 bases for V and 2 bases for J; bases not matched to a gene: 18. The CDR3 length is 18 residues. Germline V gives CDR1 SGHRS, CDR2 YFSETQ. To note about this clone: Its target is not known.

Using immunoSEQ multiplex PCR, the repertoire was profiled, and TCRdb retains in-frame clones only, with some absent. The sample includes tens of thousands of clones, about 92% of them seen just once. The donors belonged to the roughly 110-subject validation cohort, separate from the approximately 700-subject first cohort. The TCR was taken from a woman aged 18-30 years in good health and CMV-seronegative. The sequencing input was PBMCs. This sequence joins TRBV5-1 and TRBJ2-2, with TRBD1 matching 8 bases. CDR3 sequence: CATTQGQGARFNTGELFF. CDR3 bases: TGCGCCACCACACAGGGGCAGGGGGCGCGTTTTAACACCGGGGAGCTGTTTTTT. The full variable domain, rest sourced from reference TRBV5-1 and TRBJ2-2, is KAGVTQTPRYLIKTRGQQVTLSCSPISGHRSVSWYQQTPGQGLQFLFEYFSETQRNKGNFPGRFSGRQFSNSRSEMNVSTLELGDSALYLCATTQGQGARFNTGELFFGEGSRLTVL.